One and the same sample provided the 18 T cell receptor beta chains below, sequenced in a study of T cells in Graves' hyperthyroidism and ophthalmopathy. Regions amplified from RNA transcripts were the TCR beta CDR3 regions. HTBI primers were the set used in a first-round RT-PCR of the TCR CDR3. In TCRdb, the multiplex PCR reads were re-called with MiXCR into one record per CDR3 protein. The table lists about 360,000 distinct CDR3 sequences, roughly 14% of them singletons. The specimen sequenced was blood. These receptors all stem from a young woman with Graves' hyperthyroidism that later progressed to Graves' ophthalmopathy.

The genes are TRBV20-1 and TRBJ2-5; D unresolved. The ends were cut back, 2 bases at V and 5 bases at J, with 6 bases in the middle. There are 11 residues in the CDR3. Germline CDR1 DFQATT, CDR2 SNEGSKA (reference sequence). The DNA of the CDR3 is TGCAGTGCTAGAAATTTGGAGACCCAGTACTTC. This gives the protein CSARNLETQYF.

This clonotype was seen at least ten times. The chain recombines TRBV28 with TRBJ2-7, with a possible D match to TRBD2 (6 bases). Trimming shortened V by 2 bases and J by 4 bases, and 12 bases separated the two germline ends. The V gene's germline CDR1 is MDHEN and CDR2 SYDVKM. CDR3 length equals 14 residues. CDR3 coding DNA: TGTGCCAGCAGTTTACGGCGGGATGGGTACGAGCAGTACTTC. Protein: CASSLRRDGYEQYF. Looking up the rest from reference TRBV28 and TRBJ2-7 gives the full variable domain: DVKVTQSSRYLVKRTGEKVFLECVQDMDHENMFWYRQDPGLGLRLIYFSYDVKMKEKGDIPEGYSVSREKKERFSLILESASTNQTSMYLCASSLRRDGYEQYFGPGTRLTVT.

This clonotype was observed at least ten times. This chain joins TRBV7-8 and TRBJ1-1, with TRBD1 matching over 9 bases. From germline, CDR1 is SGHVS and CDR2 FQNEAQ. This CDR3 region has 16 residues. The ends lost 1 base at V and 7 bases at J; junction bases unmatched: 10. The CDR3: CASSLGRDRDGHEAFF. CDR3 bases: TGTGCCAGCAGCTTAGGCCGGGACAGGGATGGGCATGAAGCTTTCTTT.

The rearrangement joins TRBV6-1 to TRBJ1-6; the D gene is possibly TRBD1 (6 bases). Between the trimmed V and J ends, which lost 6 bases and 5 bases, there was a span of 14 bases. Germline V CDR1 and CDR2: MNHNS, SASEGT. CDR3 length equals 15 residues. CDR3 sequence: CASSPRTADNSPLHF. The DNA of the CDR3 is TGTGCCAGCAGCCCTAGGACAGCCGATAATTCACCCCTCCACTTT.

This clonotype was counted many times. For the CDR3, the DNA is TGTGCCAGCAGCTCCCGATCGGGGGGGGCTAGCGGGACAGTCTACGAGCAGTACTTC. As protein: CASSSRSGGASGTVYEQYF. This sequence joins TRBV13 and TRBJ2-7; 9 bases line up with TRBD2. This CDR3 contains 19 residues. J lost 3 bases, V lost 4 bases, and 19 bases had no gene match. Germline loops: CDR1 PRHDT, CDR2 FYEKMQ (reference sequence).

This clonotype was seen at least ten times. The chain combines TRBV4-1 with TRBJ1-1; 8 positions agree with TRBD1. V shed 8 bases and J 1 base; nucleotides not matched to a gene: 6. The CDR3 spans 14 residues. Germline V lookup: CDR1 MGHRA, CDR2 YSYEKL. The CDR3 region is CASSGGLRNTEAFF. CDR3 coding DNA: TGCGCCAGCTCAGGGGGCTTAAGGAACACTGAAGCTTTCTTT.

The V call is TRBV12-3 or TRBV12-4, the J call TRBJ2-1; 9 nucleotides line up with TRBD1. The CDR3 loop spans 15 amino acids. Unmatched junction bases numbered 10, after V lost 4 bases and J lost 9 bases. DNA of the CDR3: TGTGCCAGCAGTTCCAGACAGGGGGGGTACGGTGAGCAGTTCTTC. It codes for CASSSRQGGYGEQFF.

This clonotype was observed a few times. The chain combines TRBV6-5 with TRBJ1-2; D not certain. The length of the CDR3 is 13 residues. Germline V gene sequence: CDR1 MNHEY, CDR2 SVGAGI. Deletions cut 6 bases from V and 6 bases from J, with 14 bases between. The CDR3: CASSSSWEDGYTF. Here the CDR3 DNA reads TGTGCCAGCAGCTCCTCTTGGGAGGATGGCTACACCTTC.

This clonotype was observed a handful of times. This chain connects TRBV5-5 to TRBJ2-2; no definite D call. The CDR3 is 16 residues long. CDR1 SGHKS and CDR2 YYEKEE come from the germline V gene (reference sequence). The ends were cut back, 1 base at V and 4 bases at J, with 14 bases in the middle. The CDR3 nucleotides are TGTGCCAGCAGCTTGTCGGGTTGGGTGATCACCGGGGAGCTGTTTTTT. This sequence encodes CASSLSGWVITGELFF.

This clonotype came up many times. This sequence joins TRBV27 and TRBJ1-4, with TRBD1 matching over 7 bases. Per germline, CDR1 MNHEY and CDR2 SMNVEV (reference sequence). J was trimmed by 4 bases and V by 4 bases; bases with no gene match: 12. The CDR3 extends over 17 amino acids. Here the CDR3 DNA reads TGTGCCAGCAGTTCTGACGAGACAGGGTTTCTTAATGAAAAACTGTTTTTT. Amino acids: CASSSDETGFLNEKLFF.

This clonotype was seen ten or more times. V is TRBV4-2 and J is TRBJ1-2; D gene uncertain. V was pared by 0 bases and J by 6 bases, with 11 bases between. The CDR3 length is 14 residues. Germline-derived CDR1 and CDR2 are LGHNA and YNFKEQ. CDR3 nucleotide sequence: TGTGCCAGCAGCCAAGAAGGCAGCCGGGATGGCTACACCTTC. Protein product: CASSQEGSRDGYTF.

This clonotype appeared many times. The chain uses TRBV3-1 and TRBJ2-5; 9 bases are a match to TRBD2. V lost 4 bases and J lost 2; bases outside the gene matches: 2. Germline V lookup: CDR1 LGHDT, CDR2 YNNKEL (reference sequence). The CDR3 extends over 14 amino acids. CDR3 protein: CASSLSGGQETQYF. The CDR3 DNA reads TGTGCCAGCAGCCTTAGCGGGGGACAAGAGACCCAGTACTTC.

This clonotype was seen at least ten times. J is TRBJ2-7 and V is TRBV28; no clear D. V shed 5 bases and J shed 2 bases, with 19 bases lying between them. The CDR3 length is 16 residues. Germline V CDR1 and CDR2: MDHEN, SYDVKM. In nucleotides, the CDR3 is TGTGCCAGCAGTCCTAAGTCCTGGTCATCCACCTACGAGCAGTACTTC. It specifies CASSPKSWSSTYEQYF.

This clonotype appeared many times. The chain joins TRBV11-2 to TRBJ2-3; tentative D call: TRBD2 (5 bases). The CDR3 totals 16 residues. Germline CDR1 reads SGHAT; CDR2 reads FQNNGV. Trimming pared 4 bases from V and 1 base from J, leaving 15 bases between. CDR3 DNA: TGTGCCAGCAGCTGGCGAGGGCAGGTCGGCACAGATACGCAGTATTTT. Translated: CASSWRGQVGTDTQYF.

This clonotype was seen at least ten times. The chain's CDR3 is CASSFRTSGRAADTQYF. CDR3 bases: TGTGCCAGCAGTTTCCGGACTAGCGGGAGGGCCGCAGATACGCAGTATTTT. The rearrangement links TRBV12-3 or TRBV12-4 to TRBJ2-3; 15 bases map to TRBD2. CDR3 length equals 17 residues. V lost 3 bases, J lost 4 bases, and 5 bases stayed unmatched.

This clonotype was detected ten times or more. The chain joins TRBV18 to TRBJ2-7; 8 bases line up with TRBD2. Germline trimming cut 6 bases from V and 1 base from J; bases unmatched to any gene: 2. Per the germline V gene, CDR1 is KGHSH and CDR2 is LQKENI. The CDR3 spans 13 residues. This chain's CDR3 is CASSRLASYEQYF. DNA for the CDR3: TGTGCCAGCTCCCGACTAGCGTCCTACGAGCAGTACTTC.

With regard to this clonotype: Since a much larger clone is just one base distant, this may be a read error. The final CDR3 position lacks the conserved phenylalanine or tryptophan, pointing to a likely read error. This sequence joins TRBV11-3 and TRBJ2-3, with D possibly being TRBD2 (6 bases). The CDR3 runs to 15 residues. V lost 1 base and J lost 2, with 10 bases in between. CDR1 SGHNT and CDR2 YENEEA come from the germline V gene. CDR3 protein: CASSLAGRATDTQYS. The CDR3 DNA is TGTGCCAGCAGCTTAGCCGGGAGAGCCACAGATACGCAGTATTCT.

V is TRBV5-1 and J is TRBJ2-3; D unresolved. With 1 base removed from V and 0 bases from J, the gap between germline ends came to 12 bases. CDR3 length equals 16 residues. From germline, CDR1 is SGHRS and CDR2 YFSETQ. CDR3 protein: CASSLFRVTSTDTQYF. The CDR3 DNA sequence: TGCGCCAGCAGCTTGTTTCGCGTTACGAGCACAGATACGCAGTATTTT.